Here is one TCR beta chain with its context. The CDR3 spans 14 residues. The junction had 2 bases not matched to a gene; V was cut back by 0 bases and J by 6 bases. CDR1 and CDR2 (germline): SGHNT, YYREEE (reference sequence). The data were taken from a study of technical replicates of blood from a handful of donors. Clones were sequenced by immunoSEQ multiplex PCR, and TCRdb holds only the in-frame ones, with some missing. The table has about 76,000 clones, 80% to 90% seen once. The TCR comes from a human donor in good health. Some clones in this sample may be carry-over from other donors' samples. The sample was PBMCs. The rearrangement joins TRBV5-4 to TRBJ2-4; TRBD1 agrees at 8 bases. The CDR3 region has the DNA TGTGCCAGCAGCTTGGTTGGACAGGGAAACATTCAGTACTTC. Its protein is CASSLVGQGNIQYF.